These 17 T cell receptor beta chains were all obtained from the same sample, sequenced in a study of cytomegalovirus exposure and HLA in healthy donors. In the PCR, 60 Vbeta and 13 Jbeta primers were used. Generated by immunoSEQ multiplex PCR, the TCRdb table keeps only in-frame clones and is missing some. In the table there are approximately 98,000 clones, around 67% of which are singletons. The sample taken for sequencing was PBMCs. These receptors all stem from a male donor in good health and CMV-seronegative.

This clone has a handful of counts. The chain employs TRBV6-5 and TRBJ2-5; the match to TRBD1 covers 9 bases. Germline V gene sequence: CDR1 MNHEY, CDR2 SVGAGI. V shed 8 bases, J shed 3 bases, and the junction held 4 bases outside the gene matches. The length of the CDR3 is 13 residues. The CDR3 sequence is CASRRDREETQYF. In DNA form, the CDR3 reads TGTGCCAGCCGCCGGGACAGGGAAGAGACCCAGTACTTC.

The chain recombines TRBV5-6 with TRBJ1-3; D remains ambiguous. The CDR3 has 15 residues. CDR1 is SGHDT and CDR2 is YYEEEE in the germline V gene. V gave up 0 bases and J gave up 0 bases, with 7 bases separating them. In DNA, the CDR3 is TGTGCCAGCAGCTTGGCGAGCCTCTCTGGAAACACCATATATTTT. This translates into CASSLASLSGNTIYF.

The chain combines TRBV11-2 with TRBJ2-5, with a weak D call TRBD1 (5 bases). The J call may be wrong; the DNA end is better matched by TRBJ2-7. Germline loops: CDR1 SGHAT, CDR2 FQNNGV. There are 13 residues in the CDR3. Here the CDR3 reads CATETVRVYEQYF. CDR3 nucleotide sequence: TGTGCCACTGAGACAGTGCGCGTCTACGAGCAGTACTTC.

This clone was detected once. The genes are TRBV5-1 and TRBJ2-5, with D possibly matching TRBD1 (5 bases). CDR1 SGHRS and CDR2 YFSETQ come from the germline V gene. The CDR3 covers 14 residues. Trimming cost V 4 bases and J 5 bases, with 15 bases left between them. DNA for the CDR3: TGCGCCAGCAGCGCTACAGGTTTAGGCGAGACCCAGTACTTC. Translated: CASSATGLGETQYF.

The chain combines TRBV15 with TRBJ1-2; the D is unclear. Looked up from germline, CDR1 is LNHNV and CDR2 is YYDKDF (reference sequence). This CDR3 contains 12 residues. Trimming took off 4 bases at V and 3 bases at J, with 6 bases between the two ends. The CDR3 DNA follows: TGTGCCACCAGCAACACCTACTATGGCTACACCTTC. Translation gives CATSNTYYGYTF.

V usage is TRBV2 and J usage is TRBJ1-5; 7 nucleotides match TRBD1. The CDR3 has 14 residues. Germline V gene lookup returns CDR1 SNHLY and CDR2 FYNNEI. The V and J ends lost 9 bases and 1 base, in that order; junction bases with no gene match: 6. In DNA form, the CDR3 reads TGTGCCAGAGGGAGACAGGGCAGCAATCAGCCCCAGCATTTT. Residues: CARGRQGSNQPQHF.

The chain employs TRBV2 and TRBJ2-5; D is unresolved. V lost 2 bases, J lost 7 bases, and 8 bases lay in between. Per germline, CDR1 SNHLY and CDR2 FYNNEI. The CDR3 covers 12 residues. The CDR3 region is CASSETVGTQYF. The CDR3 DNA sequence: TGTGCCAGCAGTGAAACAGTTGGGACCCAGTACTTC.

A few counts support this clone. The CDR3 bases are TGTGCCAGCAGCCCTCGAGGGGGTCAGCCCCAGCATTTT. Its protein product is CASSPRGGQPQHF. The V and J genes are TRBV7-2 and TRBJ1-5, with D tentatively TRBD1 (6 bases). CDR1 and CDR2 (germline): SGHTA, FQGNSA. V shed 5 bases and J shed 6 bases, with 11 bases lying between them. The CDR3 spans 13 residues.

On this clone itself: Distinct nucleotide sequences in the sample also encode this CDR3. The CDR3: CASSGQGLNTEAFF. The CDR3, as DNA: TGTGCCAGCAGCGGACAGGGATTGAACACTGAAGCTTTCTTT. The genes are TRBV9 and TRBJ1-1; 7 bases are a match to TRBD1. The ends lost 3 bases at V and 0 bases at J; junction bases unmatched: 2. There are 14 residues in the CDR3. The germline V gene encodes CDR1 SGDLS and CDR2 YYNGEE.

Points on this clone: Compared with germline, one end of the junction differs, possibly owing to a read error. CDR3 protein: CASSLRGTVLTNF. The CDR3 nucleotides are TGTGCCAGCAGTCTCCGCGGGACGGTTCTTACGAACTTC. V gene TRBV6-1 combines with J gene TRBJ2-5; D possibly corresponds to TRBD2 (6 bases). The CDR3 has 13 residues. CDR1 is MNHNS, CDR2 SASEGT, per germline.

DNA for the CDR3: TGTGCCACCAGCAGAGATGTAGGAGGGGGCCAGCCCCAGCATTTT. This gives the protein CATSRDVGGGQPQHF. The chain recombines TRBV15 with TRBJ1-5; the match to TRBD1 covers 7 bases. Per the germline V gene, CDR1 is LNHNV and CDR2 is YYDKDF (reference sequence). The V gene end was trimmed by 0 bases and the J gene end by 7 bases; junction bases not matched to a gene: 6. This CDR3 has 15 residues.

This chain connects TRBV6-6 to TRBJ1-1, with D unresolved. CDR1 and CDR2 (germline): MNHNY, SVGAGI (reference sequence). V lost 0 bases and J lost 1, with 12 bases in between. This CDR3 has 16 residues. The CDR3 DNA reads as TGTGCCAGCAGTTACTCGATTGTGGAGGAGAACACTGAAGCTTTCTTT. Residues: CASSYSIVEENTEAFF.

The chain joins TRBV10-3 to TRBJ2-3; D ambiguous. The CDR3 is 16 amino acids. Germline CDR1 and CDR2: ENHRY and SYGVKD. The germline V and J ends were trimmed by 6 bases and 2 bases, with 18 bases remaining between them. The CDR3 DNA reads as TGTGCCATCAGCCCGTATCCCGAGTCCTACACAGATACGCAGTATTTT. This translates into CAISPYPESYTDTQYF.

This rearrangement joins TRBV29-1 to TRBJ2-7; 10 bases align to TRBD2. In germline, CDR1 is SQVTM, CDR2 ANQGSEA. The V and J ends lost 2 bases and 6 bases, in that order; junction bases with no gene match: 4. This CDR3 has 13 residues. The CDR3 nucleotides read TGCAGCGTTGAACTCGGACTAGCGGCCGAGCAGTACTTC. It encodes CSVELGLAAEQYF.

The chain employs TRBV9 and TRBJ2-1, with 9 nucleotides matching TRBD2. Germline CDR1 reads SGDLS; CDR2 reads YYNGEE. The V segment lost 2 bases and the J segment 3 bases; nucleotides outside the gene matches: 3. CDR3 length: 15 amino acids. The CDR3 bases are TGTGCCAGCAGCGTTAGCGGGAGTCTCTACAATGAGCAGTTCTTC. Its translation is CASSVSGSLYNEQFF.

V is TRBV7-2 and J is TRBJ2-1; 10 positions match TRBD1. CDR1 SGHTA and CDR2 FQGNSA come from the germline V gene. J lost 10 bases, V lost 2 bases, and 11 bases had no gene match. CDR3 length equals 16 residues. The CDR3 loop is CASSLKTGGTTGEQFF. CDR3 bases: TGTGCCAGCAGCTTAAAGACAGGGGGCACGACTGGGGAGCAGTTCTTC.

The chain uses TRBV27 and TRBJ1-4, with D possibly TRBD1 on 5 matching bases. Germline V gene lookup returns CDR1 MNHEY and CDR2 SMNVEV (reference sequence). The CDR3 consists of 15 residues. Trimming removed 6 bases at V and 6 bases at J, with 17 bases between. The CDR3, as DNA: TGTGCCAGCAGCGGGCTAGGGGCTGGGGATGAAAAACTGTTTTTT. Encoded protein: CASSGLGAGDEKLFF.